The 9 T cell receptor beta chains below were found in one sample sequenced in a study of blood T cell repertoires in COVID-19. Data came from immunoSEQ multiplex PCR; TCRdb stores just in-frame clones and leaves some out. The sample lists 75,000 to 90,000 clones; approximately 82% were seen once. Input material: peripheral blood. These receptors were obtained from a human donor in a cohort sampled during active COVID-19.

The V call is TRBV5-4, the J call TRBJ1-3; D not resolved. V was trimmed by 4 bases and J by 0 bases, leaving 8 bases between them. The germline V gene has CDR1 SGHNT and CDR2 YYREEE (reference sequence). The CDR3 is made up of 14 amino acids. In nucleotides, the CDR3 is TGTGCCAGCAGCACAGACTACTCTGGAAACACCATATATTTT. Protein sequence: CASSTDYSGNTIYF. Drawing the rest from reference TRBV5-4 and TRBJ1-3, the complete variable domain is ETGVTQSPTHLIKTRGQQVTLRCSSQSGHNTVSWYQQALGQGPQFIFQYYREEENGRGNFPPRFSGLQFPNYSSELNVNALELDDSALYLCASSTDYSGNTIYFGEGSWLTVV.

The V call is TRBV6-5, the J call TRBJ2-7; the D gene is possibly TRBD1 (6 bases). The V gene's germline CDR1 is MNHEY and CDR2 SVGAGI. V gave up 0 bases and J gave up 3 bases, with 15 bases separating them. CDR3 size: 16 residues. CDR3 bases: TGTGCCAGCAGTTACTCAGGTGGTTACAGGGTCTACGAGCAGTACTTC. Protein: CASSYSGGYRVYEQYF.

Remarks on this clone: The identical CDR3 is also encoded by other nucleotide sequences in the sample. V is TRBV28 and J is TRBJ2-7; D possibly corresponds to TRBD2 (5 bases). The CDR3 has 13 residues. V dropped 2 bases and J dropped 0 bases, with 5 bases sitting between them. The germline CDR1 and CDR2 sequences are MDHEN and SYDVKM. The CDR3 sequence is CASSLEGSYEQYF. Written as DNA, the CDR3 is TGTGCCAGCAGTTTAGAGGGCTCCTACGAGCAGTACTTC.

J is TRBJ2-3 and V is TRBV9, with 8 bases fitting TRBD2. Losses at the gene ends were 0 bases for V and 2 bases for J; bases not matched to a gene: 5. Germline CDR1 is SGDLS and CDR2 is YYNGEE. The CDR3 is 16 residues long. The CDR3 DNA follows: TGTGCCAGCAGCGTAGATAGCGGGGATATCACAGATACGCAGTATTTT. This encodes CASSVDSGDITDTQYF.

The table lists this clone with a count of one. The chain has TRBV18 and TRBJ1-5; 7 bases line up with TRBD1. The germline V gene encodes CDR1 KGHSH and CDR2 LQKENI. The CDR3 runs 15 residues. Trimming cost V 5 bases and J 4 bases; bases outside gene matches: 8. Here the CDR3 reads CASSLDRVWNQPQHF. The CDR3 DNA is TGTGCCAGCTCATTAGACAGGGTCTGGAATCAGCCCCAGCATTTT.

J is TRBJ2-2 and V is TRBV6-2 or TRBV6-3; D call uncertain. CDR3 size: 13 residues. The V end lost 2 bases, the J end lost 5 bases, and 6 bases lay between the germline ends. CDR1 MNHEY and CDR2 SVGEGT come from the germline V gene. CDR3 nucleotide sequence: TGTGCCAGCAGTTACAAAGAGACCGGGGAGCTGTTTTTT. Translated, it gives CASSYKETGELFF.

The rearrangement joins TRBV10-2 to TRBJ2-7; 7 bases match TRBD1. The CDR3 is made up of 14 amino acids. The germline CDR1 and CDR2 sequences are WSHSY and SAAADI. V was pared by 5 bases and J by 0 bases, with 4 bases of the junction left unmatched. The CDR3, as DNA: TGCGCCAGCAGTACCGGGACAGACTCCTACGAGCAGTACTTC. This translates into CASSTGTDSYEQYF.

The J gene is TRBJ1-4, the V gene TRBV18; D unresolved. The length of the CDR3 is 18 residues. V was trimmed by 1 base and J by 0 bases, leaving 15 bases between them. Per the germline V gene, CDR1 is KGHSH and CDR2 is LQKENI. DNA for the CDR3: TGTGCCAGCTCACCACGAGGCCAAGCCTTTGCAACTAATGAAAAACTGTTTTTT. It is translated as CASSPRGQAFATNEKLFF. Full variable domain (missing parts from reference TRBV18 and TRBJ1-4): NAGVMQNPRHLVRRRGQEARLRCSPMKGHSHVYWYRQLPEEGLKFMVYLQKENIIDESGMPKERFSAEFPKEGPSILRIQQVVRGDSAAYFCASSPRGQAFATNEKLFFGSGTQLSVL.

The chain couples TRBV6-5 to TRBJ1-3, with 9 bases fitting TRBD1. The CDR3 is 16 amino acids. The germline V gene encodes CDR1 MNHEY and CDR2 SVGAGI. After removal of 0 bases from V and 1 base from J, the junction contained 1 base not matched to a gene. The CDR3 DNA is TGTGCCAGCAGTTACTCTGGGACAGGGTCTGGAAACACCATATATTTT. Translated, it gives CASSYSGTGSGNTIYF.